Below, 27 T cell receptor beta chains from the same sample are listed, as sequenced in a study of CD8 T cells in Susac syndrome. Random-hexamer reverse transcription was applied to about 0.45 to 1 ug RNA. Each CDR3 protein is one row after TCRdb ran MiXCR on the immunoSEQ multiplex PCR reads. The table shows approximately 170,000 distinct CDR3 sequences, with just over 90% occurring only once. Sequencing was performed on CD4+ T cells from PBMCs. These receptor sequences come from a human donor in good health.

J is TRBJ2-7 and V is TRBV6-4; 8 bases line up with TRBD1. Germline V gene lookup returns CDR1 MRHNA and CDR2 SNTAGT. The CDR3 spans 17 residues. The V segment lost 0 bases and the J segment 6 bases; nucleotides outside the gene matches: 13. The CDR3 bases are TGTGCCAGCAGTGACTCGATCGTGGACAGGGATTTTCTCGAGCAGTACTTC. This codes for CASSDSIVDRDFLEQYF.

V and J are TRBV5-1 and TRBJ1-6; TRBD1 aligns across 7 bases. V lost 0 bases to trimming and J lost 0 bases; unmatched junction nucleotides: 3. Germline V gives CDR1 SGHRS, CDR2 YFSETQ. The CDR3 has 17 amino acids. In DNA form, the CDR3 reads TGCGCCAGCAGCTTGGGGACAGGTCGCTCCTATAATTCACCCCTCCACTTT. Its translation: CASSLGTGRSYNSPLHF.

The chain uses TRBV6-2 or TRBV6-3 and TRBJ1-6, with D uncertain. The CDR3 is 11 amino acids. Germline V lookup: CDR1 MNHEY, CDR2 SVGEGT. V lost 5 bases to trimming and J lost 16 bases, with 12 bases between them. CDR3 sequence reads: CASSPRASLHF. The CDR3 nucleotides are TGTGCCAGCAGTCCCCGGGCCTCGCTCCACTTT.

The gene calls are TRBV2 and TRBJ2-2; the match to TRBD2 covers 9 bases. Trimming cost V 1 base and J 4 bases; bases outside gene matches: 7. Germline-derived CDR1 and CDR2 are SNHLY and FYNNEI. The CDR3 runs 17 residues. CDR3: CASSEDGAGGPTGELFF. The CDR3 bases are TGTGCCAGCAGTGAAGATGGCGCGGGAGGGCCCACCGGGGAGCTGTTTTTT.

J is TRBJ1-4 and V is TRBV11-2, with TRBD1 as a possible D gene (6 bases). The length of the CDR3 is 13 residues. The germline V gene has CDR1 SGHAT and CDR2 FQNNGV. Trimming removed 2 bases from V and 8 bases from J, with 9 bases in between. The CDR3 sequence is CASSLQGWEKLFF. The CDR3 DNA follows: TGTGCCAGCAGCTTACAGGGGTGGGAAAAACTGTTTTTT. The full variable domain, in which reference TRBV11-2 and TRBJ1-4 provide the parts outside the CDR3, is EAGVAQSPRYKIIEKRQSVAFWCNPISGHATLYWYQQILGQGPKLLIQFQNNGVVDDSQLPKDRFSAERLKGVDSTLKIQPAKLEDSAVYLCASSLQGWEKLFFGSGTQLSVL.

This clonotype was seen more than once but under ten times. The V and J genes are TRBV9 and TRBJ1-4; the match to TRBD1 covers 11 bases. The CDR3 loop spans 14 amino acids. V shed 5 bases, J shed 5 bases, and the junction held 2 bases outside the gene matches. The germline V gene has CDR1 SGDLS and CDR2 YYNGEE. The CDR3 DNA reads TGTGCCAGCAGAGGACAGGGGGCGAATGAAAAACTGTTTTTT. This encodes CASRGQGANEKLFF.

V gene TRBV5-4 combines with J gene TRBJ1-1; possible D gene TRBD1, 5 bases. Germline assignment: CDR1 SGHNT and CDR2 YYREEE (reference sequence). The CDR3 runs 15 residues. Trimming cost V 0 bases and J 3 bases, with 12 bases left between them. Here the CDR3 DNA reads TGTGCCAGCAGCTTGGGGCAGGGAGGTTACACTGAAGCTTTCTTT. Its protein is CASSLGQGGYTEAFF. The complete variable domain, with remaining parts taken from reference TRBV5-4 and TRBJ1-1, reads ETGVTQSPTHLIKTRGQQVTLRCSSQSGHNTVSWYQQALGQGPQFIFQYYREEENGRGNFPPRFSGLQFPNYSSELNVNALELDDSALYLCASSLGQGGYTEAFFGQGTRLTVV.

The V and J genes are TRBV25-1 and TRBJ2-7, with 9 bases identical to TRBD1. This CDR3 region has 13 residues. The J segment lost 3 bases and the V segment lost 8 bases, leaving 5 bases of the junction unmatched. CDR1 is MGHDK and CDR2 is SYGVNS in the germline V gene. CDR3 sequence reads: CASGTGGFYEQYF. For the CDR3, the DNA is TGTGCCAGCGGTACAGGGGGCTTCTACGAGCAGTACTTC.

V usage is TRBV9 and J usage is TRBJ2-5; D ambiguous. The CDR3 covers 13 residues. Germline V lookup: CDR1 SGDLS, CDR2 YYNGEE. V gave up 2 bases and J gave up 4 bases, with 9 bases separating them. CDR3 residues: CASSVRPIETQYF. CDR3 bases: TGTGCCAGCAGCGTTCGTCCCATAGAGACCCAGTACTTC.

V and J are TRBV7-2 and TRBJ2-5; D call uncertain. This CDR3 has 13 amino acids. The V gene's germline CDR1 is SGHTA and CDR2 FQGNSA. V lost 2 bases and J 4 bases, leaving 8 bases between the germline ends. The CDR3 DNA follows: TGTGCCAGCAGCTTATGGGTGGGAGAGACCCAGTACTTC. It yields the protein CASSLWVGETQYF. Combining the CDR3 with reference TRBV7-2 and TRBJ2-5 gives the whole variable domain GAGVSQSPSNKVTEKGKDVELRCDPISGHTALYWYRQSLGQGLEFLIYFQGNSAPDKSGLPSDRFSAERTGGSVSTLTIQRTQQEDSAVYLCASSLWVGETQYFGPGTRLLVL.

The J gene is TRBJ1-1, the V gene TRBV2, with D unresolved. The V gene lost 6 bases and the J gene lost 1 base, with 9 bases spanning the gap. The CDR3 consists of 13 residues. The germline V gene encodes CDR1 SNHLY and CDR2 FYNNEI. The CDR3 is CASRVDTNTEAFF. The DNA of the CDR3 is TGTGCCAGCAGGGTCGATACGAACACTGAAGCTTTCTTT.

The rearrangement links TRBV9 to TRBJ2-1; 8 bases map to TRBD1. Trimming removed 2 bases from V and 5 bases from J; junction bases left unmatched: 3. This CDR3 has 14 amino acids. The germline gives CDR1 SGDLS, CDR2 YYNGEE. The CDR3 reads CASSVTGGNNEQFF. The CDR3 DNA is TGTGCCAGCAGCGTCACAGGGGGGAACAATGAGCAGTTCTTC.

This clonotype turned up a few times. The genes are TRBV5-6 and TRBJ1-1; 8 bases line up with TRBD1. This CDR3 has 14 amino acids. V was clipped by 0 bases and J by 6 bases; unmatched bases: 4. CDR1 and CDR2 (germline): SGHDT, YYEEEE. As DNA, the CDR3 is TGTGCCAGCAGCTTGGAGGACAGGGTAGCTGAAGCTTTCTTT. Protein: CASSLEDRVAEAFF.

V is TRBV29-1 and J is TRBJ2-3; D not resolved. V gave up 1 base and J gave up 0 bases, with 5 bases separating them. This CDR3 spans 13 amino acids. The V gene's germline CDR1 is SQVTM and CDR2 ANQGSEA. The CDR3 DNA reads as TGCAGCGTTGAAGCGGCTAGCACAGATACGCAGTATTTT. Protein product: CSVEAASTDTQYF.

The table lists this clonotype with a count of one. The chain joins TRBV12-5 to TRBJ2-7; TRBD1 might be the D (5 bases). Germline V gives CDR1 LGHNT, CDR2 FRNRAP. The CDR3 is 17 amino acids. V shed 5 bases and J shed 3 bases, with 23 bases lying between them. CDR3 loop: CASGPAVDSARVYEQYF. CDR3 sequence (DNA): TGTGCTAGTGGTCCGGCCGTCGACAGCGCCAGGGTCTACGAGCAGTACTTC.

The chain has TRBV20-1 and TRBJ1-5; D perhaps matches TRBD1 (5 bases). V lost 5 bases and J 0 bases, leaving 11 bases between the germline ends. CDR1 is DFQATT, CDR2 SNEGSKA, per germline (reference sequence). This CDR3 is 14 amino acids long. Here the CDR3 DNA reads TGCAGTGCTGGGGCAGGAGTTAGCAATCAGCCCCAGCATTTT. This encodes CSAGAGVSNQPQHF.

In this sample, this clonotype turned up once. The chain is built from TRBV25-1 and TRBJ2-5; TRBD1 matches at 7 bases. This CDR3 is built from 15 residues. With 2 bases clipped from V and 7 bases from J, the junction kept 10 bases outside the gene matches. The germline CDR1 and CDR2 sequences are MGHDK and SYGVNS. The CDR3 protein is CASSENPGQRGTQYF. In DNA, the CDR3 is TGTGCCAGCAGTGAAAACCCGGGACAGAGGGGGACCCAGTACTTC. The variable domain in full, completed from reference TRBV25-1 and TRBJ2-5, reads EADIYQTPRYLVIGTGKKITLECSQTMGHDKMYWYQQDPGMELHLIHYSYGVNSTEKGDLSSESTVSRIRTEHFPLTLESARPSHTSQYLCASSENPGQRGTQYFGPGTRLLVL.

This clonotype was recorded once. This chain links TRBV20-1 with TRBJ2-7, with D perhaps being TRBD1 or TRBD2 (5 bases each). The CDR3 contains 17 residues. V lost 1 base and J lost 0, with 19 bases in between. Germline V gives CDR1 DFQATT, CDR2 SNEGSKA (reference sequence). This chain's CDR3 is CSARGLEGQGSSYEQYF. CDR3 DNA sequence: TGCAGTGCTAGAGGGCTCGAGGGCCAGGGAAGCTCCTACGAGCAGTACTTC.

The V gene is TRBV20-1, the J gene TRBJ1-5, with 8 bases matching TRBD1. This CDR3 is 14 amino acids long. Germline V gene lookup returns CDR1 DFQATT and CDR2 SNEGSKA (reference sequence). V lost 7 bases, J lost 1 base, and 6 bases stayed unmatched. CDR3 nucleotide sequence: TGCAGTGGTCAGACAGGGGAGAGCAATCAGCCCCAGCATTTT. This sequence encodes CSGQTGESNQPQHF.

The J gene is TRBJ1-1, the V gene TRBV2, with a possible D match to TRBD1 (5 bases). Germline CDR1 SNHLY, CDR2 FYNNEI. Trimming pared 6 bases from V and 0 bases from J, leaving 8 bases between. This CDR3 region has 13 residues. The CDR3 nucleotides read TGTGCCAGCAGCGGGACTATGAACACTGAAGCTTTCTTT. It yields the protein CASSGTMNTEAFF.

CDR3 nucleotide sequence: TGCGCCAGCAGTTATGCTGAGGCTCCGCGGTACTTC. It specifies CASSYAEAPRYF. V gene TRBV10-1 combines with J gene TRBJ2-7, with D unresolved. Between the trimmed V and J ends, which lost 5 bases and 12 bases, there was a span of 17 bases. Germline CDR1 reads WNHNN; CDR2 reads SYGVQD (reference sequence). This CDR3 spans 12 amino acids.

This chain uses TRBV15 with TRBJ1-4; TRBD1 aligns across 8 bases. The CDR3 runs 16 residues. V lost 6 bases and J lost 7; bases outside the gene matches: 13. Germline V gives CDR1 LNHNV, CDR2 YYDKDF (reference sequence). The CDR3 region has the DNA TGTGCCACCAGAGAGGACCGAGACAGGGGCCTTGAAAAACTGTTTTTT. It is translated as CATREDRDRGLEKLFF. The full variable domain, in which reference TRBV15 and TRBJ1-4 provide the parts outside the CDR3, is DAMVIQNPRYQVTQFGKPVTLSCSQTLNHNVMYWYQQKSSQAPKLLFHYYDKDFNNEADTPDNFQSRRPNTSFCFLDIRSPGLGDTAMYLCATREDRDRGLEKLFFGSGTQLSVL.

This rearrangement joins TRBV5-1 to TRBJ2-3; D possibly corresponds to TRBD1 (5 bases). V was shortened by 4 bases and J by 5 bases, with 14 bases between the two germline ends. Per the germline V gene, CDR1 is SGHRS and CDR2 is YFSETQ. The CDR3 length is 14 residues. CDR3 sequence (DNA): TGCGCCAGCAGCCAACAGGCAGGGTTAGATACGCAGTATTTT. Translation: CASSQQAGLDTQYF.

The chain carries TRBV2 and TRBJ2-5; no reliable D call. Germline CDR1 SNHLY, CDR2 FYNNEI. The CDR3 loop spans 13 amino acids. V gave up 8 bases and J gave up 5 bases, with 15 bases separating them. In nucleotides, the CDR3 is TGTGCCAGCCCTTGGATGGGTCGGGAGACCCAGTACTTC. It translates to CASPWMGRETQYF. The variable domain in full, completed from reference TRBV2 and TRBJ2-5, reads EPEVTQTPSHQVTQMGQEVILRCVPISNHLYFYWYRQILGQKVEFLVSFYNNEISEKSEIFDDQFSVERPDGSNFTLKIRSTKLEDSAMYFCASPWMGRETQYFGPGTRLLVL.

The chain combines TRBV30 with TRBJ1-2; 8 bases agree with TRBD1. CDR1 is GTSNPN and CDR2 is SVGIG in the germline V gene (reference sequence). The CDR3 length is 14 residues. V lost 2 bases, J lost 8 bases, and 10 bases stayed unmatched. The DNA for the CDR3 is TGTGCCTGGAGTAACCGGGACAGGACGCTCGGCTACACCTTC. It is translated as CAWSNRDRTLGYTF.

The chain recombines TRBV18 with TRBJ2-5; TRBD2 agrees at 12 bases. There are 15 residues in the CDR3. V gave up 3 bases and J gave up 4 bases; unmatched junction bases: 3. Germline V gives CDR1 KGHSH, CDR2 LQKENI. This CDR3 is CASSPTTSGGETQYF. The CDR3 DNA follows: TGTGCCAGCTCACCTACGACTAGCGGGGGAGAGACCCAGTACTTC.

This chain connects TRBV7-2 to TRBJ1-4; D is perhaps TRBD1 (6 bases). With 3 bases removed from V and 8 bases from J, the gap between germline ends came to 13 bases. Germline V gene lookup returns CDR1 SGHTA and CDR2 FQGNSA. This CDR3 is built from 14 residues. The CDR3 DNA follows: TGTGCCAGCAGCTTCTTGGACAGACGGGAAAAACTGTTTTTT. Its translation: CASSFLDRREKLFF.